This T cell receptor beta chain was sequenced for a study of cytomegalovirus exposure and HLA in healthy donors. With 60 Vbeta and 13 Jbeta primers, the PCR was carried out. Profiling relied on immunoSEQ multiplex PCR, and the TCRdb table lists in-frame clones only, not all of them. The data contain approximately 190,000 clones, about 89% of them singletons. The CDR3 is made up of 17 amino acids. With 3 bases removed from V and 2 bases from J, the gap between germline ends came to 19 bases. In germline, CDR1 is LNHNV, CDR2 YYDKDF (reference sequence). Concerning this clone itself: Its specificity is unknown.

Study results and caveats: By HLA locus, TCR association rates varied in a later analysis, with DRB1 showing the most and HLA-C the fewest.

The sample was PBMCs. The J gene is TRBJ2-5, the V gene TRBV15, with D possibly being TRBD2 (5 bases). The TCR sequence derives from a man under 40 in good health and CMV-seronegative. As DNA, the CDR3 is TGTGCCACCAGCAGGTCGACCGTGGCGGGCAGACAAGAGACCCAGTACTTC. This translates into CATSRSTVAGRQETQYF.